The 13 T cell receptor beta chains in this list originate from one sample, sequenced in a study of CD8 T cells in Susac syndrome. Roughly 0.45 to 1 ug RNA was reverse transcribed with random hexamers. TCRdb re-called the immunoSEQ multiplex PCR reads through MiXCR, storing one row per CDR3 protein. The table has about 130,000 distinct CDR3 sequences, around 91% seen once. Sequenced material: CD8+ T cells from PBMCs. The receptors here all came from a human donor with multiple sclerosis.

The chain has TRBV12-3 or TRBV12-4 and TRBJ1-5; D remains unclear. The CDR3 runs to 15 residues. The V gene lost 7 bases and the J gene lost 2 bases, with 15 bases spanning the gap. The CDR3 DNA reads TGTGCCAGCAATTGGGGTGATCCGGGCAATCAGCCCCAGCATTTT. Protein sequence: CASNWGDPGNQPQHF.

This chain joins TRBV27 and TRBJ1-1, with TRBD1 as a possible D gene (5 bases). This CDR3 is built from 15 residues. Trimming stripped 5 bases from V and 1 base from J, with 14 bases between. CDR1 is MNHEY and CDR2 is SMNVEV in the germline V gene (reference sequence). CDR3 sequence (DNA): TGTGCCAGCAGTCCCGGGACTGCGGAGAACACTGAAGCTTTCTTT. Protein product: CASSPGTAENTEAFF.

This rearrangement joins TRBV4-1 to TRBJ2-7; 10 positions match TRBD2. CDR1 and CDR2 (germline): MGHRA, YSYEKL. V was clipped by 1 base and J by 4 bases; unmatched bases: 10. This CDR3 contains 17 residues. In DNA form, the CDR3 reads TGCGCCAGCAGCCAAGTGCGGGGTTCTAGCGGGAGTTACGAGCAGTACTTC. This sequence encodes CASSQVRGSSGSYEQYF.

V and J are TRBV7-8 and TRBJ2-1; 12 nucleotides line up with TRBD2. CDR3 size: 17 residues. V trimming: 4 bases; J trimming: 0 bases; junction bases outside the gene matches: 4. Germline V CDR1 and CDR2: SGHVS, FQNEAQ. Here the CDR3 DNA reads TGTGCCAGCAGCTACGGACTAGCGGGGTTCTCCTACAATGAGCAGTTCTTC. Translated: CASSYGLAGFSYNEQFF.

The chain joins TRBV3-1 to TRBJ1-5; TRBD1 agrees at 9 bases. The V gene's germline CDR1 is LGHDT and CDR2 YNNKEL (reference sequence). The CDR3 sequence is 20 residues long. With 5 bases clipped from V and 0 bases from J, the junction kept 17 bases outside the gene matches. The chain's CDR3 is CASSARYRTGASYSNQPQHF. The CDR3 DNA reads TGTGCCAGCAGCGCTCGTTATAGGACAGGGGCCTCCTATAGCAATCAGCCCCAGCATTTT.

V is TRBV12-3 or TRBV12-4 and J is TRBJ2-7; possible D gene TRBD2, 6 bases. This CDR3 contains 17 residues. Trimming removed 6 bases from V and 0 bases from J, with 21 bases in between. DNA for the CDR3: TGTGCCAGCAGCCCTTCCTGGGGGGAGTCGAGCTCCTACGAGCAGTACTTC. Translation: CASSPSWGESSSYEQYF.

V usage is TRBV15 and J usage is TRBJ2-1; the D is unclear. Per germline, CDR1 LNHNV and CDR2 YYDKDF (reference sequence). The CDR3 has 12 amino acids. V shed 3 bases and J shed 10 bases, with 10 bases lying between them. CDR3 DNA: TGTGCCACCAGCAGGGATTCTTCAGAGCAGTTCTTC. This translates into CATSRDSSEQFF.

The CDR3 protein is CASSQAPGLAINEQFF. The CDR3 nucleotides read TGCGCCAGCAGCCAGGCCCCGGGACTAGCTATCAATGAGCAGTTCTTC. The chain combines TRBV4-1 with TRBJ2-1; 9 bases match TRBD2. The V gene's germline CDR1 is MGHRA and CDR2 YSYEKL. This CDR3 has 16 residues. V lost 3 bases to trimming and J lost 6 bases; unmatched junction nucleotides: 9.

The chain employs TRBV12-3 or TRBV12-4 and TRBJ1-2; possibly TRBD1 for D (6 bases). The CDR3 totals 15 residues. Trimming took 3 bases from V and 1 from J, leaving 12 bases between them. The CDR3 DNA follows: TGTGCCAGCAGTTTTGGACAGATCCTTAACTATGGCTACACCTTC. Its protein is CASSFGQILNYGYTF.

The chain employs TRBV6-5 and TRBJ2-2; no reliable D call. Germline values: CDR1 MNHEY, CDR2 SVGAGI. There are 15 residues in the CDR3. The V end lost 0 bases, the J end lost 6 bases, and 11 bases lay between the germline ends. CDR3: CASSYSIPVSGELFF. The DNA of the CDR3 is TGTGCCAGCAGTTACTCGATCCCCGTCTCCGGGGAGCTGTTTTTT.

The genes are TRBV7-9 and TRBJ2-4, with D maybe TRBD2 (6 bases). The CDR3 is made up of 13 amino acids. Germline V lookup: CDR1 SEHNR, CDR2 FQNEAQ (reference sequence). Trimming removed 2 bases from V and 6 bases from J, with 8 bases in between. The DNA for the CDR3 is TGTGCCAGCAGCTTAAGGGGACTAAACATTCAGTACTTC. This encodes CASSLRGLNIQYF. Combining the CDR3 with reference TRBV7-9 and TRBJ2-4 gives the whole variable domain DTGVSQNPRHKITKRGQNVTFRCDPISEHNRLYWYRQTLGQGPEFLTYFQNEAQLEKSRLLSDRFSAERPKGSFSTLEIQRTEQGDSAMYLCASSLRGLNIQYFGAGTRLSVL.

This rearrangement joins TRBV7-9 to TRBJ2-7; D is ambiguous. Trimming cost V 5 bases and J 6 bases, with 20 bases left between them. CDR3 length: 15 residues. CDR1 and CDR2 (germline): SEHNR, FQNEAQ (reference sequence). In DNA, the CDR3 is TGTGCCAGCAGCACCCACATCCGTGCGGCCTCCGAGCAGTACTTC. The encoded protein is CASSTHIRAASEQYF.

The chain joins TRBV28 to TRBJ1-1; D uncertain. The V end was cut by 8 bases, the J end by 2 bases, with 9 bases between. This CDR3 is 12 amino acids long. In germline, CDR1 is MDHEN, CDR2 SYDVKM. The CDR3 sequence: CASGYTNTEAFF. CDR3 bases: TGTGCCAGCGGTTATACTAACACTGAAGCTTTCTTT.